The T cell receptor (beta chain) described here comes from a study of blood T cell repertoires in COVID-19. The length of the CDR3 is 14 residues. Germline lookup yields CDR1 LGHNT and CDR2 FRNRAP. V was trimmed by 4 bases and J by 14 bases, leaving 20 bases between them. Study processing details: Estimated nucleated cell counts came from reference gene primer amplification. Clones were read by immunoSEQ multiplex PCR, and TCRdb kept only the in-frame ones, dropping some. Clone size and the V and J calls come from that table; the DNA yielded D and trimming. The sample lists 300,000 to 350,000 clones; 75% to 90% were seen once.

The clonotype comes from a man between 18 and 35 years old with active or convalescent COVID-19. The V gene is TRBV12-5, the J gene TRBJ1-4; perhaps TRBD1 as D (5 bases). The sequenced material came from peripheral blood. In nucleotides, the CDR3 is TGTGCTAGTGGTTCAGATCTTCCGGCGGACACTCTGTTTTTT. Residues: CASGSDLPADTLFF.